Here is one T cell receptor (beta chain) with its context. This clone occurred once. This receptor's antigen is unknown. No clone much larger than this one lies a single base away; base qualities are absent. The sample comes from a study of cytomegalovirus exposure and HLA in healthy donors (dated by TCRdb to 2017 to 2019). Regarding the complete study: In an earlier analysis of fewer than 750 of the donors, 250 to 300 Gb of sequence data and just under 120 million unique TCR beta sequences from roughly 200 million T cells were reported. In addition to the first cohort of 666 subjects, a separate validation cohort of 100 to 150 different subjects was used. The study combined high-throughput TCR immunosequencing, statistical association of individual TCRs with disease status, and machine learning to predict cytomegalovirus infection status. Typing coverage varied by locus: roughly 620-640 donors for A, B, C, DRB1 and DQB1; some 520 for DQA1; nearly 610 for DPA1; 450 to 480 for DPB1. The aim of the study was to test whether cataloging public T cell receptors could identify signatures of past pathogen exposure. An early release that covered 500 to 800 HLA-typed donors contained approximately 300 gigabases of sequencing data and 85 million to 100 million unique TCR sequences. Every repertoire in the discovery cohort had been generated on one and the same sequencing platform. HLA typing included class I and class II loci at four-digit resolution. An earlier analysis of roughly 600 of the donors used high-throughput TCR beta sequencing to judge whether each TCR beta V gene segment behaved as functional or pseudogenic. Roughly five DR-DQ haplotypes were treated as single units for association and clustering because of strong linkage in the cohort. Of the roughly 400 genotyped donors, 81% fell in the genetic ancestry cluster associated with self-reported Caucasian donors. Genome-wide SNP genotypes for about 55% of the roughly 670 donors were used in a later genetic analysis, which treated that subset as a discovery cohort. Using immunosequencing, the study profiled T cell repertoires from about 610 subjects and related those repertoires to cytomegalovirus serostatus. Among around 400 genotyped donors of the cohort, an average of about 220,000 unique TCR beta nucleotide sequences was sequenced per donor, of which about 19% were non-productive. In the later analysis, no new phenotypic data were used to find candidate immune exposures; instead, reliance was placed on TCR beta sequences and their occurrence across donors. Donor age, sex, ethnicity and CMV serostatus were collected together with the repertoire data. In a later analysis, previously published TCR beta repertoires from 666 donors were re-analyzed and high-resolution HLA genotyping was added so that TCR occurrence patterns could be studied. Findings and caveats that apply to the study as a whole: The cohort was sequenced for TCR beta chains only, and without alpha or paired-chain data the features that could be detected were limited. Over 15 rarely observed V segments, including chromosome 9 orphons, were excluded from the earlier analysis of just under 600 of the donors because counts were too low. Because the 87-base-pair reads could not distinguish some IMGT-functional V segments, including TRBV6-2 and TRBV6-3, those segments were excluded. The authors suggested that the approach could potentially be extended to other disease states and immunological phenotypes. A later analysis reported that several top co-occurrence clusters appeared linked to parvovirus B19, influenza, CMV and Epstein-Barr virus. Most CMV-associated TCR beta chains appeared to be HLA-restricted in a later analysis, and the HLA associations seemed to be driven largely by CMV exposure. A further reported finding was that TCR beta sequences accurately predicted the HLA-A and HLA-B alleles for most subjects in the first cohort. Sequencing depth was assumed to be roughly uniform across donors in the presence/absence analyses, though that assumption may not hold. In a later analysis, HLA-associated TCR beta chains were found to be more clonally expanded and to have lower generation probabilities than equally common non-associated chains. Strong co-occurrence of HLA alleles, especially DR and DQ, made assigning TCR associations to individual alleles difficult. Because some donors lacked HLA typing at each locus, the association tests relied only on the typed subset. A cluster of highly shared sequence variants was judged likely to be a technical artifact of the sequencing pipeline. A few of the identified cytomegalovirus-associated TCR beta chains were confirmed in vitro to be specific for cytomegalovirus antigens. According to a later genetic analysis, donors in an Asian-associated ancestry cluster had fewer N-insertions in productive TCRs than the approximately 710-donor mean. The study listed approximately 160 TCR beta chains as associated with cytomegalovirus. Most TCR sequences were observed very rarely across donors, whereas some public TCRs were present in many individuals. In an earlier analysis of approximately 590 of the donors, most TCR beta V segments were observed in productive rearrangements about 87% or about 30% of the time, broadly matching IMGT annotations. The classifier was reported to diagnose cytomegalovirus status with high specificity and sensitivity in both the original and validation cohorts. Specific HLA alleles were associated with over 15,000 TCR beta sequences at a false discovery rate of 0.05 in a later analysis. Correlated functional status among segregating V segments might reflect linkage disequilibrium, but an unknown experimental factor could not be ruled out. A later analysis found that TCR association rates varied across HLA loci, with DRB1 alleles showing the most associated TCRs and HLA-C alleles the fewest. CMV serostatus was the only immune exposure information available for the cohort. V-gene and J-gene trimming of TCR beta chains was associated with a missense DCLRE1C variant in a later genetic analysis, and the association was replicated in an independent cohort.

The germline V gene yields LGHNT for CDR1 and FRNRAP for CDR2. The CDR3 runs 11 residues from the cysteine to the phenylalanine. Just CDR3 DNA is preserved here, 33 bases in frame from base 1. V loses 6 bases of germline sequence and J loses 5 bases, and the interval between the two ends is 5 bases. The receptor library was made with the immunoSEQ multiplex PCR assay. The multiplex PCR relied on a mix of 60 forward primers for TCR Vbeta segments and 13 reverse primers for TCR Jbeta segments. The CDR3 region of rearranged TCR beta genes was amplified from genomic DNA with a multiplex PCR assay. On the Illumina HiSeq System, the amplified TCR beta libraries were sequenced as 87-base-pair reads. Under the source paper's analysis protocol: A later analysis tallied roughly 76 million unique TCR beta chains across the 600 to 700 repertoires, and approximately 9.9 million of those chains were shared by two or more donors. Raw reads were error-corrected and collapsed into unique sequences by a nearest-neighbor algorithm in which closely related sequences were merged to remove PCR and sequencing errors. Alignment of CDR3 sequences to IMGT reference sequences was used to assign V, D and J gene segments. For a sequence to be retained, a match of at least six nucleotides was required to both a V gene segment and a J gene segment. A rearrangement counted as productive if the CDR3 had no stop codons and remained in frame with V and J, and every other rearrangement counted as non-productive. Following IMGT convention, CDR3 was defined as the stretch from the second conserved V-encoded cysteine up to the conserved J-encoded phenylalanine. In an earlier analysis of approximately 500 of the donors, sequences lacking an unambiguous match to a single V gene segment were excluded. An earlier analysis of over 450 of the donors classified V segments as functional when productive rearrangements were above 56.7% and as segregating when the standard deviation between donors was above 5%. To diagnose cytomegalovirus status from the catalog of TCR beta chain sequences, a statistical classification framework was built. A later analysis assigned V and J genes by comparing TCR nucleotide sequences with IMGT/GENE-DB human TR gene sequences. A later analysis assigned CDR3 sequences and most-parsimonious VDJ recombination scenarios with the TCRdist pipeline. A later analysis defined each TCR beta chain by its CDR3 amino acid sequence plus V-gene family, and excluded reads lacking a unique V-gene family. A later analysis removed 500 to 600 highly shared, low-generation-probability nucleotide sequences to deal with suspected cross-contamination and a sequencing artifact. A later analysis calculated a clonal expansion index for each public chain from normalized within-repertoire ranks of inferred template counts. In a later analysis, generation probabilities were computed using a VDJ recombination model fitted to out-of-frame rearrangements, and the results were checked against IGoR. Hypergeometric tests were used in a later analysis to score TCR-TCR, TCR-HLA and TCR-CMV co-occurrence, with a repertoire-size bias correction applied to the TCR pairs. False discovery rates were estimated in a later analysis by permuting HLA or CMV assignments 20 times. In a later analysis, co-occurring TCRs were grouped using DBSCAN, and TCRdist sequence similarity was added for clustering within HLA-allele-positive subsets. For co-occurrence clustering, repertoires with fewer than 30,000 or more than 120,000 public chains were excluded, along with a handful of repertoires with anomalous nucleotide sharing. In TCRdb, the immuneACCESS table is reduced to in-frame sequences with V and J assigned. These tables do not hold every clone; where another copy was compared, an unresolved V gene accounts for under half, and the others remain unexplained. V, J and clone size are taken as reported in that table, and D and trimming were inferred from the DNA itself. In this sample the table shows approximately 270,000 clones, about 80% of which occur a single time. About 0.28% of the sample goes to the ten largest clones.

The cohort consisted of 666 healthy bone marrow donors. Cohort members were all nominally healthy when sampled, although unrecorded immune exposures were likely present. The donor was CMV seronegative and belonged to the group of around 350 seronegative cohort members. Every donor gave a peripheral blood sample, and the peripheral blood mononuclear cells from that sample were used for TCR beta sequencing. The Qiagen DNeasy Blood Extraction Kit was used to extract genomic DNA from the blood cell samples. The clonotype originates from a girl aged 2-10 years in good health and CMV-seronegative. The chain employs TRBV12-5 and TRBJ2-1, with no confidently assigned D gene. Sequencing was performed on PBMCs. The CDR3 has the sequence CASGSNNEQFF. DNA sequence: TGTGCTAGTGGGTCAAACAATGAGCAGTTCTTC.